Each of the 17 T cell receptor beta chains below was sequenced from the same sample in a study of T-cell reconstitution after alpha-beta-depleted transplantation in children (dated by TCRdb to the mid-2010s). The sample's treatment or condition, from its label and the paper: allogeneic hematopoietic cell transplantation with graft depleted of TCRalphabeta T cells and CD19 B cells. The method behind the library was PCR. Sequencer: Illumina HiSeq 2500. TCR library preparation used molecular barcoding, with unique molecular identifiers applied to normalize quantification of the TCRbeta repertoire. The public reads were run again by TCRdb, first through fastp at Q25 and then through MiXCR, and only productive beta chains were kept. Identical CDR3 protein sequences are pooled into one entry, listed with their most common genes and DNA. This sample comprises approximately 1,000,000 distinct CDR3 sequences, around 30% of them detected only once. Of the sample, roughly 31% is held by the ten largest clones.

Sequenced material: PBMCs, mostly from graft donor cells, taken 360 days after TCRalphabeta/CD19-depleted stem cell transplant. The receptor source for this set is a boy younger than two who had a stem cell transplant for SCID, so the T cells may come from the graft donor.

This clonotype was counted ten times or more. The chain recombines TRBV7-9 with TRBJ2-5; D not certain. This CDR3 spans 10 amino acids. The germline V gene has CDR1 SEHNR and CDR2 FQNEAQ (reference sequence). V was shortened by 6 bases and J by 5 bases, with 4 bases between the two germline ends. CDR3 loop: CASSGETQYF. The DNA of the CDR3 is TGTGCCAGCAGTGGGGAGACCCAGTACTTC.

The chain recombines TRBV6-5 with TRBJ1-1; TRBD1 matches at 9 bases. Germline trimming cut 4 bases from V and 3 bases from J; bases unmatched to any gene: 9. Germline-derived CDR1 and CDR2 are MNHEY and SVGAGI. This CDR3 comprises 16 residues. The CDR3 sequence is CASSSDRGGSDTEAFF. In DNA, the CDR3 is TGTGCCAGCAGTTCGGACAGGGGTGGTTCGGACACTGAAGCTTTCTTT.

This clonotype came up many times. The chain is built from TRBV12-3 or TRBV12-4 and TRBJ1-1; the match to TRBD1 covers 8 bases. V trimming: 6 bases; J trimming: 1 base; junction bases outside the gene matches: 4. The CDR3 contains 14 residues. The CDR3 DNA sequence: TGTGCCAGCAGCCGTACAGGGGGGAACACTGAAGCTTTCTTT. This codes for CASSRTGGNTEAFF.

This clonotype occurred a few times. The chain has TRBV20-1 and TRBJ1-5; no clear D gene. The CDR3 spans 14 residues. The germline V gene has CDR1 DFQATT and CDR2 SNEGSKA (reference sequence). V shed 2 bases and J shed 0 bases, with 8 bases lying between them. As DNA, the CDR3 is TGCAGTGCTAGATCCTTTCTTAGCAATCAGCCCCAGCATTTT. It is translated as CSARSFLSNQPQHF.

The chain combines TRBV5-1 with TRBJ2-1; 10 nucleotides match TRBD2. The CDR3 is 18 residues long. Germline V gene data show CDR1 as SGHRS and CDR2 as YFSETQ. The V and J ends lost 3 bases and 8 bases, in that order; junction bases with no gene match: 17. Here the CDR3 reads CASSSQSPLAGAPDEQFF. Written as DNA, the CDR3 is TGCGCCAGCAGCTCCCAGTCCCCTCTAGCGGGGGCCCCCGATGAGCAGTTCTTC.

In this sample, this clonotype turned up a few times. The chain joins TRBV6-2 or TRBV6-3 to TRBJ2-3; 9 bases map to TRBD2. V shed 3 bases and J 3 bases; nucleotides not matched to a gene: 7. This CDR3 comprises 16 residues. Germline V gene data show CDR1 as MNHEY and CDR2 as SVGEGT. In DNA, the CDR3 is TGTGCCAGCAGTTATCGCGGGGGGGCCATAACAGATACGCAGTATTTT. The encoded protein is CASSYRGGAITDTQYF.

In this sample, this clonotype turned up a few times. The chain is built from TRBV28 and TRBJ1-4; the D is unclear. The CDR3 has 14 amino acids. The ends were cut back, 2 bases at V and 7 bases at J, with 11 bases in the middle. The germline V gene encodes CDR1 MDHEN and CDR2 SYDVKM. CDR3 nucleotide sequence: TGTGCCAGCAGTTTAGGTCCACCATCTGAAAAACTGTTTTTT. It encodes CASSLGPPSEKLFF. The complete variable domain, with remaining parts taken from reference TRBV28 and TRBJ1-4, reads DVKVTQSSRYLVKRTGEKVFLECVQDMDHENMFWYRQDPGLGLRLIYFSYDVKMKEKGDIPEGYSVSREKKERFSLILESASTNQTSMYLCASSLGPPSEKLFFGSGTQLSVL.

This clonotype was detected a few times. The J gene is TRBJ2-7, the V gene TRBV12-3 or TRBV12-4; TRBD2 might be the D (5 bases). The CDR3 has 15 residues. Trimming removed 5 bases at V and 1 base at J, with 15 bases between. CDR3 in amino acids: CASSTILGLSYEQYF. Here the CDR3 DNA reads TGTGCCAGCAGTACGATACTAGGGTTGTCCTACGAGCAGTACTTC.

As DNA, the CDR3 is TGTGCCAGCAGCACCCACACAGGGCTGAGCACTGAAGCTTTCTTT. It translates to CASSTHTGLSTEAFF. V is TRBV6-1 and J is TRBJ1-1; weak D call: TRBD1 (6 bases). The V end was cut by 6 bases, the J end by 4 bases, with 18 bases between. The germline V gene encodes CDR1 MNHNS and CDR2 SASEGT. This CDR3 contains 15 residues.

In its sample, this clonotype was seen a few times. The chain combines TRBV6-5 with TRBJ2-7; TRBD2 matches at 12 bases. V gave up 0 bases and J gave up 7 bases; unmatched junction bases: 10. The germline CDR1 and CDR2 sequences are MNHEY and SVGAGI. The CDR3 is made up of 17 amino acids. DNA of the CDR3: TGTGCCAGCAGTTACTCGAATGGACTAGCGGGAACCTTTGAGCAGTACTTC. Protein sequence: CASSYSNGLAGTFEQYF.

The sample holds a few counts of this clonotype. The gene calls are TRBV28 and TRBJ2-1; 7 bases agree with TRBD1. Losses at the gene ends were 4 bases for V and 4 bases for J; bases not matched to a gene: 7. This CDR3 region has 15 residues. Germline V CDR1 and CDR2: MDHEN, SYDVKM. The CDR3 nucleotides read TGTGCCAGCAGTTACCAGGGGGAAGGTTACAATGAGCAGTTCTTC. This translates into CASSYQGEGYNEQFF.

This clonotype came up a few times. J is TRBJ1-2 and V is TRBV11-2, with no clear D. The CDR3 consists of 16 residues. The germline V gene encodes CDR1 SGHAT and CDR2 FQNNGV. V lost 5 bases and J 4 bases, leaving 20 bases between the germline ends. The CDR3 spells CASSHMGAATLYGYTF. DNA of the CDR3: TGTGCCAGCAGCCATATGGGCGCAGCAACCCTCTATGGCTACACCTTC.

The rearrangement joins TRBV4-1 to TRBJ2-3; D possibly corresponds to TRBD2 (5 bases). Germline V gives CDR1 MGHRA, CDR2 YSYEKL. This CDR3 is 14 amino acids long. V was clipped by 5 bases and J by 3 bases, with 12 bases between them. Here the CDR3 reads CASSEPGSTDTQYF. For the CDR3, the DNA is TGCGCCAGCAGCGAGCCGGGGTCTACAGATACGCAGTATTTT.

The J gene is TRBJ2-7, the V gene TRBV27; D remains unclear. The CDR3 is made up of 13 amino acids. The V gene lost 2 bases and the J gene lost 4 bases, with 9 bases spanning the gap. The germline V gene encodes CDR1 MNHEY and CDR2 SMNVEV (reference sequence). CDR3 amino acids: CASSLRVGYEQYF. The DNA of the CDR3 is TGTGCCAGCAGTTTACGGGTAGGGTACGAGCAGTACTTC.

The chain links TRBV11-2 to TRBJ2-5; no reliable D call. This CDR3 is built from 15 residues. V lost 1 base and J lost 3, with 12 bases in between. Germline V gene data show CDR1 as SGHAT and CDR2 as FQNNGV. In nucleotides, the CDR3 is TGTGCCAGCAGCTTAGTTGACCCCTTCGAAGAGACCCAGTACTTC. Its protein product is CASSLVDPFEETQYF.

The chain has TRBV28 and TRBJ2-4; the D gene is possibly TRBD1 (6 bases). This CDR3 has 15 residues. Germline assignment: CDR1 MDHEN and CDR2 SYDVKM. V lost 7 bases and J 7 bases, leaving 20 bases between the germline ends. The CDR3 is CASTQKWTQGNIQYF. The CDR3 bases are TGTGCCAGCACCCAGAAGTGGACGCAGGGGAACATTCAGTACTTC.

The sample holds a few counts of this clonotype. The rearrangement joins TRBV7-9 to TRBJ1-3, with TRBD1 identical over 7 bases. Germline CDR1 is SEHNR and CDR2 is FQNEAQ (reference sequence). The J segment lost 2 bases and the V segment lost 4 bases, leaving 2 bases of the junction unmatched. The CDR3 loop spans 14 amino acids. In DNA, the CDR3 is TGTGCCAGCAGCTATGGGACAGCTGGAAACACCATATATTTT. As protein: CASSYGTAGNTIYF.